This TCR beta chain was recorded in a study of identical twins. All donors were healthy Caucasians. General study results and limits: Out-of-frame beta sequences exhibited a weaker degree of excess twin sharing. There is a chance that invariant MAIT and iNKT cells partially muddied zero-insertion analyses.

This clonotype was counted ten times or more. Its antigen is undetermined. One entry per CDR3 protein results from TCRdb running MiXCR on the 5' RACE reads. The table shows 550,000 to 700,000 distinct CDR3 sequences, with 7.5% to 10% occurring only once. This CDR3 spans 11 amino acids. The germline V gene encodes CDR1 DFQATT and CDR2 SNEGSKA (reference sequence). V was cut by 2 bases and J by 1 base, with 1 base left in between. These data are also associated with another study on yellow fever vaccine responses in identical twins.

V usage is TRBV20-1 and J usage is TRBJ2-3; D is unresolved. This clonotype was sampled from a woman aged 18-29 years in good health. Source material: PBMCs. The CDR3 reads CSARRTDTQYF. As DNA, the CDR3 is TGCAGTGCTAGACGCACAGATACGCAGTATTTT.